This TCR beta chain was obtained from a study of T and B cells in COVID-19 patients. TRB was amplified from about 260-540 ng of blood genomic DNA. V trimming: 6 bases; J trimming: 4 bases; junction bases outside the gene matches: 11. CDR1 is MRHNA, CDR2 SNTAGT, per germline. The CDR3 consists of 15 residues. Multiplex PCR with BIOMED2 TRB-A/B primer pools amplified TRB rearrangements. Each CDR3 protein gets one entry after TCRdb re-called the multiplex PCR reads with MiXCR. The sample has a few thousand distinct CDR3 sequences; roughly 21% are singletons. V gene TRBV6-4 combines with J gene TRBJ1-2, with 7 bases aligning to TRBD1. Specimen: blood. The receptor's source is a human donor who had recovered from COVID-19. CDR3 protein: CASRRDGQGVYGYTF. CDR3 coding DNA: TGTGCCAGCAGGCGGGACGGGCAGGGGGTCTATGGCTACACCTTC.